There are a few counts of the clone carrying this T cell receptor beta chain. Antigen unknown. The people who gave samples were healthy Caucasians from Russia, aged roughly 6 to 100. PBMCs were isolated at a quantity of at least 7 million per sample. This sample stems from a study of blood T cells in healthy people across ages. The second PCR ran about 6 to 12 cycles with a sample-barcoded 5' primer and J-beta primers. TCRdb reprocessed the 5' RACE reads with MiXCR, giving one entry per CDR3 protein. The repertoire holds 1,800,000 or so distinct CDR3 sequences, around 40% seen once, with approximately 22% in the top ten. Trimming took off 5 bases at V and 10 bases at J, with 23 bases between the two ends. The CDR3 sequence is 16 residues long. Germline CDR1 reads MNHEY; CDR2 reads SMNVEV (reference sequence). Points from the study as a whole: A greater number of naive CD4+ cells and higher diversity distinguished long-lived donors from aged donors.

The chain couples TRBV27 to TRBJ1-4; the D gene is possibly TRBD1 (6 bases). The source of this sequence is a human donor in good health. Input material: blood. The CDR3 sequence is CASSPFQTGTLGKLFF. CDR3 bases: TGTGCCAGCAGTCCGTTCCAGACAGGAACCTTGGGAAAACTGTTTTTT.